This TCR beta chain was identified in a study of beta chain features in type 1 diabetes. General study points: The study found that naive, central memory and Treg TCRB repertoires appeared more similar in patients than in healthy donors. PCR might preferentially amplify shorter templates, equally in patients and controls. A moderate, significant TCRB CDR3 shortening appeared in type 1 diabetes across four CD4+ subsets.

V was trimmed by 2 bases and J by 6 bases, leaving 12 bases between them. Germline V CDR1 and CDR2: SGHDT, YYEEEE. The CDR3 sequence is 13 residues long. The entirety of the isolated RNA underwent reverse transcription, so expressed TCRB transcripts were sequenced. Measured with immunoSEQ multiplex PCR; TCRdb has only the in-frame clones, and not every one. This table has some 200,000 clones, roughly 17% appearing once. This clone was seen more than once but under ten times. What it recognizes is unknown. A CD45RO/CCR7/CD25/CD127/CD95/CD27 panel sorted naive, central memory, regulatory and stem cell-like memory CD4+ cells.

This chain connects TRBV5-6 to TRBJ2-7; a weak D match, TRBD2 (5 bases). The TCR comes from a man aged 25 to 40 with type 1 diabetes. The sample comprised naive CD4+ T cells from blood. CDR3 sequence reads: CASSFSAAAEQYF. The CDR3 DNA sequence: TGTGCCAGCAGCTTTTCCGCAGCGGCCGAGCAGTACTTC.